These T cell receptor beta chains were read from a single sample in a study of shared clonotypes between healthy human individuals. The assay was immunoSEQ multiplex PCR, and TCRdb's table has in-frame clones only and misses some. In the table there are over 1.5 million clones, 95% to 99% of which are singletons. Sequencing was carried out using naive CD4+ T cells sorted from blood. These TCRs come from a man in his thirties or forties in good health. CDR3s include the opening cysteine and the closing phenylalanine or tryptophan. Fields, in order: J gene, D gene, clone size, V gene, CDR3 protein, CDR3 DNA. A D gene is named only where the DNA matches it firmly. Part of the rows lack a size; the others show once, few, many or a class for expanded clones.

j_gene: TRBJ2-7
d_gene: -
abundance: -
v_gene: TRBV11-2
CDR3aa: CASSLAQWEQYF
CDR3nt: TGTGCCAGCAGCTTAGCCCAGTGGGAGCAGTACTTC

j_gene: TRBJ2-7
d_gene: TRBD1
abundance: -
v_gene: TRBV10-1
CDR3aa: CASSGQGTYYEQYF
CDR3nt: TGCGCCAGCAGTGGACAGGGAACATATTACGAGCAGTACTTC

j_gene: TRBJ2-3
d_gene: TRBD2
abundance: -
v_gene: TRBV10-3
CDR3aa: CAISEYQSGKGDTQYF
CDR3nt: TGTGCCATCAGTGAGTACCAGAGCGGGAAAGGTGATACGCAGTATTTT

j_gene: TRBJ2-3
d_gene: TRBD2
abundance: -
v_gene: TRBV4-3
CDR3aa: CASSLTSGKQDTQYF
CDR3nt: TGCGCCAGCAGCTTGACTAGCGGGAAACAAGATACGCAGTATTTT

j_gene: TRBJ2-7
d_gene: -
abundance: -
v_gene: TRBV28
CDR3aa: CASSLYRTGYEQYF
CDR3nt: TGTGCCAGCAGTTTGTACCGAACTGGATACGAGCAGTACTTC

j_gene: TRBJ2-1
d_gene: TRBD2
abundance: -
v_gene: TRBV27
CDR3aa: CASSFRTSGRPRVGNEQFF
CDR3nt: TGTGCCAGCAGTTTCCGGACTAGCGGGAGGCCCCGGGTTGGCAATGAGCAGTTCTTC

j_gene: TRBJ1-5
d_gene: TRBD1
abundance: -
v_gene: TRBV28
CDR3aa: CASSFPTGGGNQPQHF
CDR3nt: TGTGCCAGCAGTTTTCCCACAGGGGGCGGGAATCAGCCCCAGCATTTT

j_gene: TRBJ2-7
d_gene: -
abundance: -
v_gene: TRBV7-8
CDR3aa: CASSFAGTSYEQYF
CDR3nt: TGTGCCAGCAGCTTTGCCGGGACCTCCTACGAGCAGTACTTC

j_gene: TRBJ1-5
d_gene: -
abundance: -
v_gene: TRBV13
CDR3aa: CASSLGLIRQEDQPQHF
CDR3nt: TGTGCCAGCAGCTTAGGCCTAATAAGGCAGGAGGATCAGCCCCAGCATTTT

j_gene: TRBJ2-1
d_gene: TRBD2
abundance: -
v_gene: TRBV18
CDR3aa: CASSGLSGGSYNEQFF
CDR3nt: TGTGCCAGCTCAGGCCTTAGCGGGGGATCCTACAATGAGCAGTTCTTC

j_gene: TRBJ2-1
d_gene: -
abundance: -
v_gene: TRBV18
CDR3aa: CASSPPSKPANNEQFF
CDR3nt: TGTGCCAGCTCACCCCCATCGAAGCCAGCGAACAATGAGCAGTTCTTC

j_gene: TRBJ2-1
d_gene: -
abundance: -
v_gene: TRBV20-1
CDR3aa: CSDRERDEQFF
CDR3nt: TGCAGTGACAGGGAGAGGGATGAGCAGTTCTTC

j_gene: TRBJ2-1
d_gene: TRBD1
abundance: once
v_gene: TRBV11-2
CDR3aa: CASSLGQVSYNEQFF
CDR3nt: TGTGCCAGCAGTTTGGGACAGGTCTCCTACAATGAGCAGTTCTTC

j_gene: TRBJ2-3
d_gene: -
abundance: once
v_gene: TRBV2
CDR3aa: CASSEEITDTQYF
CDR3nt: TGTGCCAGCAGTGAAGAGATCACAGATACGCAGTATTTT

j_gene: TRBJ2-3
d_gene: TRBD1
abundance: -
v_gene: TRBV9
CDR3aa: CASSVGSTGSTDTQYF
CDR3nt: TGTGCCAGCAGCGTAGGGTCGACAGGGAGTACAGATACGCAGTATTTT

j_gene: TRBJ2-5
d_gene: TRBD1
abundance: -
v_gene: TRBV16
CDR3aa: CASSQSNTGGETQYF
CDR3nt: TGTGCCAGCAGCCAATCTAATACAGGGGGCGAGACCCAGTACTTC

j_gene: TRBJ2-4
d_gene: -
abundance: -
v_gene: TRBV5-8
CDR3aa: CASSSGVAKNIQYF
CDR3nt: TGTGCCAGCAGCTCAGGGGTAGCCAAAAACATTCAGTACTTC

j_gene: TRBJ2-7
d_gene: TRBD2
abundance: -
v_gene: TRBV5-5
CDR3aa: CASSLVAGGRYEQYF
CDR3nt: TGTGCCAGCAGCTTGGTAGCGGGAGGGCGGTACGAGCAGTACTTC

j_gene: TRBJ1-4
d_gene: -
abundance: once
v_gene: TRBV11-2
CDR3aa: CASSPGRIPTNEKLFF
CDR3nt: TGTGCCAGCAGCCCAGGACGGATACCAACTAATGAAAAACTGTTTTTT

j_gene: TRBJ1-1
d_gene: -
abundance: -
v_gene: TRBV27
CDR3aa: CASSLNLRNTEAFF
CDR3nt: TGTGCCAGCAGTTTAAATCTGAGGAACACTGAAGCTTTCTTT

j_gene: TRBJ2-5
d_gene: TRBD2
abundance: -
v_gene: TRBV12-5
CDR3aa: CASGHAGRVETQYF
CDR3nt: TGTGCTAGTGGCCACGCGGGGAGGGTAGAGACCCAGTACTTC

j_gene: TRBJ2-3
d_gene: -
abundance: -
v_gene: TRBV9
CDR3aa: CASSGPYRGTKADTQYF
CDR3nt: TGTGCCAGCAGCGGCCCCTATCGGGGGACGAAGGCAGATACGCAGTATTTT

j_gene: TRBJ2-2
d_gene: TRBD2
abundance: -
v_gene: TRBV4-3
CDR3aa: CASSQNSGRLSTGELFF
CDR3nt: TGCGCCAGCAGCCAAAATTCCGGGAGGTTAAGCACCGGGGAGCTGTTTTTT

j_gene: TRBJ1-2
d_gene: -
abundance: -
v_gene: TRBV28
CDR3aa: CASSLNGRKGNYGYTF
CDR3nt: TGTGCCAGCTCTCTCAACGGGAGGAAAGGTAACTATGGCTACACCTTC

j_gene: TRBJ2-6
d_gene: -
abundance: -
v_gene: TRBV5-1
CDR3aa: CASSLVLGRVVGANVLTF
CDR3nt: TGCGCCAGCAGCTTGGTTTTGGGCAGGGTAGTGGGGGCCAACGTCCTGACTTTC

j_gene: TRBJ2-1
d_gene: TRBD2
abundance: -
v_gene: TRBV9
CDR3aa: CASSSIAGGPPNEQFF
CDR3nt: TGTGCCAGCAGCTCAATAGCGGGAGGGCCTCCCAATGAGCAGTTCTTC

j_gene: TRBJ2-3
d_gene: -
abundance: -
v_gene: TRBV29-1
CDR3aa: CSFAHQSSTDTQYF
CDR3nt: TGCAGCTTTGCCCACCAATCTAGCACAGATACGCAGTATTTT

j_gene: TRBJ2-5
d_gene: TRBD1
abundance: -
v_gene: TRBV7-9
CDR3aa: CASSSRGLLGETQYF
CDR3nt: TGTGCCAGCAGCTCCAGGGGGCTTCTCGGAGAGACCCAGTACTTC

j_gene: TRBJ1-1
d_gene: -
abundance: -
v_gene: TRBV30
CDR3aa: CAGDGNTEAFF
CDR3nt: TGTGCCGGTGACGGGAACACTGAAGCTTTCTTT

j_gene: TRBJ2-1
d_gene: -
abundance: -
v_gene: TRBV18
CDR3aa: CASSPLGQGGHYEQFF
CDR3nt: TGTGCCAGCTCACCACTAGGCCAGGGAGGTCACTATGAGCAGTTCTTC

j_gene: TRBJ2-2
d_gene: -
abundance: -
v_gene: TRBV6-5
CDR3aa: CASSPRGMGTGELFF
CDR3nt: TGTGCCAGCAGTCCTAGGGGGATGGGGACCGGGGAGCTGTTTTTT

j_gene: TRBJ2-1
d_gene: TRBD2
abundance: -
v_gene: TRBV11-2
CDR3aa: CASSSLAGNYNEQFF
CDR3nt: TGTGCCAGCAGCTCTCTAGCGGGAAACTACAATGAGCAGTTCTTC

j_gene: TRBJ2-7
d_gene: -
abundance: once
v_gene: TRBV5-1
CDR3aa: CASSRDLESGEQYF
CDR3nt: TGCGCCAGCAGCCGGGACTTAGAGTCTGGCGAGCAGTACTTC

j_gene: TRBJ2-1
d_gene: -
abundance: -
v_gene: TRBV4-1
CDR3aa: CASSQVERSSYNEQFF
CDR3nt: TGCGCCAGCAGCCAAGTCGAGCGTAGCTCCTACAATGAGCAGTTCTTC

j_gene: TRBJ2-3
d_gene: TRBD2
abundance: -
v_gene: TRBV5-1
CDR3aa: CASSLAPGTSATDTQYF
CDR3nt: TGCGCCAGCAGCTTGGCCCCCGGGACTAGCGCCACAGATACGCAGTATTTT

j_gene: TRBJ2-7
d_gene: TRBD1
abundance: -
v_gene: TRBV6-1
CDR3aa: CASRGGQGSSYEQYF
CDR3nt: TGTGCCAGCAGGGGTGGACAGGGGAGCTCCTACGAGCAGTACTTC